Here is one T cell receptor (beta chain) with its context. Between the trimmed V and J ends, which lost 4 bases and 0 bases, there was a span of 7 bases. Looked up from germline, CDR1 is SQVTM and CDR2 is ANQGSEA. The CDR3 runs 12 residues. This record comes from a study of OX40 agonist ivuxolimab in advanced cancers. Method: immunoSEQ multiplex PCR; TCRdb's copy keeps in-frame clones and lacks some. The sample contains 55,000 to 70,000 clones, around 89% of which appear only once. This specimen was CD4+ or CD8+ T cells sorted from blood, taken in a trial of the OX40 agonist ivuxolimab. The chain employs TRBV29-1 and TRBJ2-7; D not resolved. The TCR comes from an adult with an advanced solid tumor such as melanoma, head and neck, liver or kidney cancer. CDR3 sequence reads: CSVVGNSYEQYF. The CDR3 DNA is TGCAGCGTTGTTGGCAACTCCTACGAGCAGTACTTC.